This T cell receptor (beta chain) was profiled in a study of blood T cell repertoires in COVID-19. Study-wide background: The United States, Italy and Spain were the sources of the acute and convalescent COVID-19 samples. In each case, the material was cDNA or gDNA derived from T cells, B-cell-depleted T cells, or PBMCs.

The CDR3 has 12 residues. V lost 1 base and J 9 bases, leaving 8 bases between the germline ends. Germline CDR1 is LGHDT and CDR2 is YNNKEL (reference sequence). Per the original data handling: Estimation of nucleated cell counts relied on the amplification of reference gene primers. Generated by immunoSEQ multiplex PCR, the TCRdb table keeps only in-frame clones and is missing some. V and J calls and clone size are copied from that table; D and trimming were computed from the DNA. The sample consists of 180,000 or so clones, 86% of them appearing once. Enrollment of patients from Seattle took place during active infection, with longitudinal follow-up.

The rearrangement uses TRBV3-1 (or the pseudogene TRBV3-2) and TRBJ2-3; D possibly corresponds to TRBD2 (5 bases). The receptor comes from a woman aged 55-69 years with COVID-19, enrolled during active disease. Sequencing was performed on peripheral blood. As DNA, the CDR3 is TGTGCCAGCAGCCAAGGGACTCTGACGCAGTATTTT. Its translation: CASSQGTLTQYF.